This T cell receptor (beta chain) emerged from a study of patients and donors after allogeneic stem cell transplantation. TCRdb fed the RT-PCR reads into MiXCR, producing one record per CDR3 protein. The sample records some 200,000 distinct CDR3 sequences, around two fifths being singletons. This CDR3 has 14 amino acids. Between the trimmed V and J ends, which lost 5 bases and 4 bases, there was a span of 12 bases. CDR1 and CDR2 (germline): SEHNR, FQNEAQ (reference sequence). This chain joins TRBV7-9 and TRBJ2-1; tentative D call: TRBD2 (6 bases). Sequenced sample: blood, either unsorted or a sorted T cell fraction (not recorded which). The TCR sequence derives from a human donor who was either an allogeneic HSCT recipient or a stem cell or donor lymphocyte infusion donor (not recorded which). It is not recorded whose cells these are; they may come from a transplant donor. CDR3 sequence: CASSPGAGYNEQFF. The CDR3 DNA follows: TGTGCCAGCAGCCCCGGGGCGGGATACAATGAGCAGTTCTTC.